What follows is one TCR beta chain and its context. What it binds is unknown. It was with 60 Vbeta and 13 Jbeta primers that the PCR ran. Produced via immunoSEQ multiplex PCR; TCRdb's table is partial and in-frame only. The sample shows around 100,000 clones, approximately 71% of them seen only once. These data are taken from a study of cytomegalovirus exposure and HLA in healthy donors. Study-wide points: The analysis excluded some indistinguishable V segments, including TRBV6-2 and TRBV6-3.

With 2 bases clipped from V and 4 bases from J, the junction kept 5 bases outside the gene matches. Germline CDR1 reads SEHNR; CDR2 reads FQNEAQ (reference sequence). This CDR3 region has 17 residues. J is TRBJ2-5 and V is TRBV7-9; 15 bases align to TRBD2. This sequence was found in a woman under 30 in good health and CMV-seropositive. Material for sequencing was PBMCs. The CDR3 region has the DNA TGTGCCAGCAGCTTAAGGGGACTAGCGGGAGGTGGAGAGACCCAGTACTTC. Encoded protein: CASSLRGLAGGGETQYF.